These 19 T cell receptor beta chains were sequenced from one sample in a study of regulatory T cells in long-lasting Graves disease. Combining iRepertoire HTBI primers with Arm-PCR of CDR3 regions, the authors built TCR beta libraries. TCRdb called the multiplex PCR reads again in MiXCR, with one record for every CDR3 protein. The sample comprises hundreds of thousands of distinct CDR3 sequences, 15% to 20% of which are singletons, and about 18% rests with the top ten. The time point is: newly diagnosed GD, antithyroid drugs for less than 3 months. PBMCs provided the RNA from which the TCR library was made. Another study also made use of these data, one on T cells in Graves' hyperthyroidism and ophthalmopathy.

The input for sequencing was peripheral blood mononuclear cells (PBMCs), taken at new diagnosis, from a patient treated with antithyroid drugs. These receptors originate from a young woman with Graves disease.

This clonotype was seen a few times. The rearrangement joins TRBV7-2 to TRBJ2-3; 10 positions agree with TRBD2. From germline, CDR1 is SGHTA and CDR2 FQGNSA. The CDR3 runs 15 residues. The junction had 3 bases not matched to a gene; V was cut back by 6 bases and J by 0 bases. In DNA, the CDR3 is TGTGCCAGCAGTACTAGCGGGACTAGCACAGATACGCAGTATTTT. Protein: CASSTSGTSTDTQYF. Full variable domain (remainder filled in from reference TRBV7-2 and TRBJ2-3): GAGVSQSPSNKVTEKGKDVELRCDPISGHTALYWYRQSLGQGLEFLIYFQGNSAPDKSGLPSDRFSAERTGGSVSTLTIQRTQQEDSAVYLCASSTSGTSTDTQYFGPGTRLTVL.

In its sample, this clonotype was seen a few times. The J gene is TRBJ2-3, the V gene TRBV5-1, with 14 bases aligning to TRBD2. The J segment lost 5 bases and the V segment lost 0 bases, leaving 5 bases of the junction unmatched. The CDR3 extends over 17 amino acids. Germline V gene data show CDR1 as SGHRS and CDR2 as YFSETQ. The CDR3 bases are TGCGCCAGCAGCTTGGGACTAGCGGGAGGGCCGGGAGATACGCAGTATTTT. It specifies CASSLGLAGGPGDTQYF.

This clonotype showed up many times. The genes are TRBV2 and TRBJ1-5, with 8 bases lining up with TRBD1. CDR1 and CDR2 from the germline V gene are SNHLY and FYNNEI. V was clipped by 3 bases and J by 5 bases; unmatched bases: 3. The CDR3 loop spans 14 amino acids. CDR3 loop: CASSEDRADQPQHF. In DNA, the CDR3 is TGTGCCAGCAGTGAGGACAGGGCGGATCAGCCCCAGCATTTT.

This clonotype was observed many times. The genes are TRBV13 and TRBJ2-1; no firm D call. Germline CDR1 is PRHDT and CDR2 is FYEKMQ (reference sequence). The CDR3 is 16 amino acids. V was pared by 0 bases and J by 2 bases, with 11 bases between. In DNA form, the CDR3 reads TGTGCCAGCAGCTTAGGCCCGGATCTTCCCTACAATGAGCAGTTCTTC. This encodes CASSLGPDLPYNEQFF.

With respect to this clonotype: This clone may be a read error of a much larger clone one base away. The chain combines TRBV6-1 with TRBJ2-3; 8 nucleotides align to TRBD2. This CDR3 has 14 amino acids. After removal of 5 bases from V and 8 bases from J, the junction contained 9 bases not matched to a gene. Germline V gene data show CDR1 as MNHNS and CDR2 as SASEGT. The CDR3 DNA follows: TGTGCCAGCAGTCCTTCCGGGAGGGGAGGTACGCAGTATTTT. Encoded protein: CASSPSGRGGTQYF.

This clonotype has more than one count but fewer than ten. The V gene is TRBV5-1, the J gene TRBJ2-7, with 8 bases lining up with TRBD2. V was pared by 3 bases and J by 3 bases, with 5 bases of the junction left unmatched. This CDR3 region has 14 residues. The V gene's germline CDR1 is SGHRS and CDR2 YFSETQ. CDR3 bases: TGCGCCAGCAGCTCGGGGACTAGTAACTACGAGCAGTACTTC. Protein product: CASSSGTSNYEQYF.

This clonotype has more than one count but fewer than ten. This chain connects TRBV5-6 to TRBJ1-1; 7 bases map to TRBD1. Germline V gene data show CDR1 as SGHDT and CDR2 as YYEEEE. The junction had 6 bases not matched to a gene; V was cut back by 4 bases and J by 0 bases. There are 15 residues in the CDR3. Here the CDR3 reads CASSVGQLLNTEAFF. The CDR3 nucleotides read TGTGCCAGCAGCGTGGGACAGCTCCTGAACACTGAAGCTTTCTTT.

This clonotype has only a few counts. Relative to the germline gene, one junction end is altered; a read error may explain this. The rearrangement uses TRBV18 and TRBJ1-1, with D perhaps TRBD1 (6 bases). CDR1 KGHSH and CDR2 LQKENI come from the germline V gene. The CDR3 has 13 amino acids. The CDR3 sequence is CANSPGLTGSAFF. Written as DNA, the CDR3 is TGTGCCAACTCACCCGGCCTGACAGGCTCAGCTTTCTTT.

This clonotype was observed at least ten times. The rearrangement links TRBV6-1 to TRBJ2-7; the match to TRBD2 covers 8 bases. The CDR3 runs to 14 residues. The germline V gene has CDR1 MNHNS and CDR2 SASEGT. Trimming removed 5 bases from V and 6 bases from J; junction bases left unmatched: 9. DNA for the CDR3: TGTGCCAGCAGTCTAGCGGGCCGTGGCCTCGAGCAGTACTTC. It codes for CASSLAGRGLEQYF.

This clonotype turned up a few times. One end of the junction does not line up with germline, which may come from a read error. The chain combines TRBV20-1 with TRBJ2-3, with D uncertain. Germline CDR1 reads DFQATT; CDR2 reads SNEGSKA (reference sequence). The CDR3 extends over 12 amino acids. This CDR3 reads CSARVIPDAQYF. In DNA form, the CDR3 reads TGCAGTGCTAGAGTAATCCCAGATGCGCAGTATTTT.

This clonotype has more than one count but fewer than ten. The chain has TRBV24-1 and TRBJ2-4, with D hard to call. Per germline, CDR1 KGHDR and CDR2 SFDVKD. Trimming pared 2 bases from V and 0 bases from J, leaving 7 bases between. CDR3 size: 15 residues. The CDR3 loop reads CATSDSRLAKNIQYF. DNA for the CDR3: TGTGCCACCAGTGATTCCCGACTAGCCAAAAACATTCAGTACTTC.

The chain joins TRBV29-1 to TRBJ2-1; 7 positions match TRBD1. The J segment lost 7 bases and the V segment lost 7 bases, leaving 7 bases of the junction unmatched. The CDR3 length is 12 residues. Germline V gene lookup returns CDR1 SQVTM and CDR2 ANQGSEA. CDR3 nucleotides: TGCAGCGGGACGGGACAGTTTAATGAGCAGTTCTTC. Residues: CSGTGQFNEQFF.

This clonotype appeared many times. V gene TRBV6-1 combines with J gene TRBJ1-5; no clear D. V gave up 1 base and J gave up 5 bases, with 12 bases separating them. The germline gives CDR1 MNHNS, CDR2 SASEGT. The CDR3 contains 15 residues. CDR3 in DNA: TGTGCCAGCAGTGAAGGGAGATTCGGGCATCAGCCCCAGCATTTT. Translation gives CASSEGRFGHQPQHF.

The rearrangement uses TRBV19 and TRBJ1-5, with TRBD1 as a possible D gene (6 bases). Germline CDR1 reads LNHDA; CDR2 reads SQIVND (reference sequence). Trimming removed 6 bases at V and 1 base at J, with 13 bases between. This CDR3 has 15 residues. The CDR3 DNA sequence: TGTGCCAGTAGGGTCACAGGGATGAGCAATCAGCCCCAGCATTTT. Protein: CASRVTGMSNQPQHF.

The chain carries TRBV7-9 and TRBJ1-4; no firm D call. The ends were cut back, 1 base at V and 7 bases at J, with 7 bases in the middle. The CDR3 covers 13 residues. Germline CDR1 is SEHNR and CDR2 is FQNEAQ (reference sequence). CDR3 loop: CASSLGTREKLFF. The DNA for the CDR3 is TGTGCCAGCAGCTTAGGTACCCGTGAAAAACTGTTTTTT.

There are a few counts of this clonotype. The rearrangement links TRBV29-1 to TRBJ1-1; a possible D gene is TRBD1 (5 bases). Germline CDR1 is SQVTM and CDR2 is ANQGSEA. V shed 5 bases and J shed 0 bases, with 10 bases lying between them. This CDR3 has 13 amino acids. CDR3 DNA: TGCAGCGTTCAGGGAGTCATGAACACTGAAGCTTTCTTT. Amino acids: CSVQGVMNTEAFF.

This clonotype was recorded a few times. J is TRBJ2-7 and V is TRBV5-1; D unresolved. This CDR3 has 13 residues. Germline loops: CDR1 SGHRS, CDR2 YFSETQ. Trimming took 1 base from V and 11 from J, leaving 16 bases between them. As DNA, the CDR3 is TGCGCCAGCAGCTTGACCGGGTCCTCTGGAGAGTACTTC. Its protein is CASSLTGSSGEYF.

V is TRBV9 and J is TRBJ2-2; 13 bases are a match to TRBD2. CDR1 SGDLS and CDR2 YYNGEE come from the germline V gene. CDR3 length: 16 amino acids. V trimming: 3 bases; J trimming: 8 bases; junction bases outside the gene matches: 7. CDR3 sequence: CASSAQGLAGLGELFF. CDR3 DNA sequence: TGTGCCAGCAGCGCCCAGGGACTAGCGGGATTAGGGGAGCTGTTTTTT.

About this clonotype: Given a much more abundant clone one base away, this may be a read error. The rearrangement uses TRBV11-2 and TRBJ2-5; D is perhaps TRBD1 or TRBD2 (7 bases each). The length of the CDR3 is 17 residues. Germline V lookup: CDR1 SGHAT, CDR2 FQNNGV. V gave up 4 bases and J gave up 9 bases, with 27 bases separating them. CDR3 sequence: CASSWGGAGGLFEAQYF. The CDR3 nucleotides are TGTGCCAGCAGCTGGGGAGGGGCAGGGGGATTATTTGAGGCCCAGTACTTC.